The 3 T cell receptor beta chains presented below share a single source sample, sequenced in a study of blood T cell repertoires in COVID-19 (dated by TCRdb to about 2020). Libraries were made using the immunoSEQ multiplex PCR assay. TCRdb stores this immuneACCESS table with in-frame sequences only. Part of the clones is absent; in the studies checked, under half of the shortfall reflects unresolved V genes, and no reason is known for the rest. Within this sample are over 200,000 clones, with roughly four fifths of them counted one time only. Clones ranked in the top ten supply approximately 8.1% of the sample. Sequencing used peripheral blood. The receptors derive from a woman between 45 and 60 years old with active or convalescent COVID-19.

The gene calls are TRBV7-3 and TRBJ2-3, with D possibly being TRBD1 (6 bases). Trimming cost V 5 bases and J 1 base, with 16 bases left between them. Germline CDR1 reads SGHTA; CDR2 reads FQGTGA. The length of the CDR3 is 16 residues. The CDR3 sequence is CASSPGHTSGTDTQYF. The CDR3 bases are TGTGCCAGCAGCCCGGGACATACCTCTGGCACAGATACGCAGTATTTT.

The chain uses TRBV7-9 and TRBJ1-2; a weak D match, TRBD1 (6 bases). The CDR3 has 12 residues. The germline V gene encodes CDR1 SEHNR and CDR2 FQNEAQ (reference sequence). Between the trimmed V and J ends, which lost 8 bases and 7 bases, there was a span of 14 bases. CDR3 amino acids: CASASTGIGYTF. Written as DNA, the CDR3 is TGTGCCAGCGCGAGTACAGGGATTGGCTACACCTTC. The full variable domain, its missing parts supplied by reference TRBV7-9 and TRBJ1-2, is DTGVSQNPRHKITKRGQNVTFRCDPISEHNRLYWYRQTLGQGPEFLTYFQNEAQLEKSRLLSDRFSAERPKGSFSTLEIQRTEQGDSAMYLCASASTGIGYTFGSGTRLTVV.

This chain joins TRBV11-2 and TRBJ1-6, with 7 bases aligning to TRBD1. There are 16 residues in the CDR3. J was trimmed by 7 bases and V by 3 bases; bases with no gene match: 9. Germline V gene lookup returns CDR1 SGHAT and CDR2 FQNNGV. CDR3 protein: CASSFKFRDSNSPLHF. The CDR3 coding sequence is TGTGCCAGCAGCTTCAAGTTCCGGGACAGCAATTCACCCCTCCACTTT. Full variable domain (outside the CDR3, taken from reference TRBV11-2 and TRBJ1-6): EAGVAQSPRYKIIEKRQSVAFWCNPISGHATLYWYQQILGQGPKLLIQFQNNGVVDDSQLPKDRFSAERLKGVDSTLKIQPAKLEDSAVYLCASSFKFRDSNSPLHFGNGTRLTVT.